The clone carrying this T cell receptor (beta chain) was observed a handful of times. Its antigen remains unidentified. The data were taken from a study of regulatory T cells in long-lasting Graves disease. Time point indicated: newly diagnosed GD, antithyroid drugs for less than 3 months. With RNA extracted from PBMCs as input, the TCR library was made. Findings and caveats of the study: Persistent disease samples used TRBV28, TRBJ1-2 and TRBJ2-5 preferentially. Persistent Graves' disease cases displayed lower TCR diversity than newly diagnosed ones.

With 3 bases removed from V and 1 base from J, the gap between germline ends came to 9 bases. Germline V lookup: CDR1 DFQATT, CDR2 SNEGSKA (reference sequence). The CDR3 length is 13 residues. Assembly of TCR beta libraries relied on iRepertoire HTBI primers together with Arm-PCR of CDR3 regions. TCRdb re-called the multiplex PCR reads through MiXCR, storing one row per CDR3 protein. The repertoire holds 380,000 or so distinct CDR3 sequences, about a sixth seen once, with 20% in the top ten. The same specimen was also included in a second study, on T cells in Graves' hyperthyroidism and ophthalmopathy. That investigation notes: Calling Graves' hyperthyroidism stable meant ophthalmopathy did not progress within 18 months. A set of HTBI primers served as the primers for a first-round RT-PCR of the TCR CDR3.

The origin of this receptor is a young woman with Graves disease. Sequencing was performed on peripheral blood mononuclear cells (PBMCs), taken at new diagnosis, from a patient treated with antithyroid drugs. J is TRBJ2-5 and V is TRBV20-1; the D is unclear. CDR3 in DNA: TGCAGTGCTAGGGGGTGGCTCCAAGAGACCCAGTACTTC. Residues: CSARGWLQETQYF.